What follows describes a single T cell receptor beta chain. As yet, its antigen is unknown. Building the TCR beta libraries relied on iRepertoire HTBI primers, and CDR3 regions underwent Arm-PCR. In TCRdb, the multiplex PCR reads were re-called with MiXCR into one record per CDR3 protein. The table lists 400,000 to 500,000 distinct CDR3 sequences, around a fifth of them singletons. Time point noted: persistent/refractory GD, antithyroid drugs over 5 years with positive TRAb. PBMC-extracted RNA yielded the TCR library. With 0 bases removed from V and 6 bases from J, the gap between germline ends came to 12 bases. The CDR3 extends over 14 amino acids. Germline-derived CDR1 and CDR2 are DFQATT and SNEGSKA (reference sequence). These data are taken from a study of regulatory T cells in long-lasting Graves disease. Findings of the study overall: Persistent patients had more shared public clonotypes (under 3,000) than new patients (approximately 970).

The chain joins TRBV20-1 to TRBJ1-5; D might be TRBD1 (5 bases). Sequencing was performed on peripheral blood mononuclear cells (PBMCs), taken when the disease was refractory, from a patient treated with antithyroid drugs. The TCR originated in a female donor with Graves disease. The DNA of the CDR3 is TGCAGTGCTAGAGATAATGGGGGTGCTCAGCCCCAGCATTTT. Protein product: CSARDNGGAQPQHF.